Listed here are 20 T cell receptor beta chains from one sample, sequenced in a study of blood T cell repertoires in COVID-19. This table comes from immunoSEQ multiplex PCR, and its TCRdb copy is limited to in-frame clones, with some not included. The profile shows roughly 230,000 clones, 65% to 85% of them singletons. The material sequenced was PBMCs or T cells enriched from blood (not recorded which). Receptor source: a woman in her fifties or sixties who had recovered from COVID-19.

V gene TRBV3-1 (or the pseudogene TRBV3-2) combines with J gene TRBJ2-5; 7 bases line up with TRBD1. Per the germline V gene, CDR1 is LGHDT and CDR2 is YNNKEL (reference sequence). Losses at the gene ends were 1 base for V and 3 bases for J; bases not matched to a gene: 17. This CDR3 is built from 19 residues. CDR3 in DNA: TGTGCCAGCAGCCAAGGGCCCGGACAGGCCCACCCTCAGGAAGAGACCCAGTACTTC. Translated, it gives CASSQGPGQAHPQEETQYF.

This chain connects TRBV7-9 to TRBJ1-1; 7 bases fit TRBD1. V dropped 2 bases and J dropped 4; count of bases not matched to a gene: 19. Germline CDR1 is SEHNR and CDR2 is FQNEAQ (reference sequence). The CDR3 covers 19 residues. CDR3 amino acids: CASSLISLRRGVLSTEAFF. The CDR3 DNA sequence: TGTGCCAGCAGCTTAATAAGCTTACGCAGGGGGGTTCTTAGCACTGAAGCTTTCTTT. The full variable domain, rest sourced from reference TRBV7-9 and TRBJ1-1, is DTGVSQNPRHKITKRGQNVTFRCDPISEHNRLYWYRQTLGQGPEFLTYFQNEAQLEKSRLLSDRFSAERPKGSFSTLEIQRTEQGDSAMYLCASSLISLRRGVLSTEAFFGQGTRLTVV.

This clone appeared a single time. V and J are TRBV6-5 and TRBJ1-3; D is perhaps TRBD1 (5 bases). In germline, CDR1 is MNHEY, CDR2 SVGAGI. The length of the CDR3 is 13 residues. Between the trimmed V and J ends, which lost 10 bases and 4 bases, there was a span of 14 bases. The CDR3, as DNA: TGTGCCACGGAGGGGCCAGGAGGAAACACCATATATTTT. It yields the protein CATEGPGGNTIYF.

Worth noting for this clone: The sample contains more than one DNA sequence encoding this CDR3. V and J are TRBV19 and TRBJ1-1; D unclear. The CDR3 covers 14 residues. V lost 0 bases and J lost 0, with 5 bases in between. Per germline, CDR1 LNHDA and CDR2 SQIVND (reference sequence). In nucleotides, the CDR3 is TGTGCCAGTAGTATAGACGGGGTGAACACTGAAGCTTTCTTT. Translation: CASSIDGVNTEAFF.

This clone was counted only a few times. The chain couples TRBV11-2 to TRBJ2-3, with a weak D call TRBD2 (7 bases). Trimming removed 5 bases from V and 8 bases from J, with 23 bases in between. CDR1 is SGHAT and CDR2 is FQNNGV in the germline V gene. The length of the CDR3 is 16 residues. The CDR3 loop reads CASSRDVWGGGGTQYF. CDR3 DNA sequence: TGTGCCAGCAGCCGTGATGTTTGGGGGGGCGGAGGTACGCAGTATTTT.

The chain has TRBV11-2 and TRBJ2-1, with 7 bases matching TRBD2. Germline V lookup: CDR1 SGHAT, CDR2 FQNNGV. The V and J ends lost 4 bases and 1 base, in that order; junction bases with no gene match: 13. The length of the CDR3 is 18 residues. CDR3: CASSSMGKLASSYNEQFF. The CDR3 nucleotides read TGTGCCAGCAGCTCGATGGGCAAACTAGCGTCTTCCTACAATGAGCAGTTCTTC.

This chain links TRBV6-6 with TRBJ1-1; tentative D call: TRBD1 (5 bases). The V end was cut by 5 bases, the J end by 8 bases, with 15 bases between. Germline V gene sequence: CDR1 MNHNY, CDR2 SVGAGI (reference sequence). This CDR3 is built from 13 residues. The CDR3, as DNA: TGTGCCAGCAGTCCCAGCCGGAGGGGAGAAGCTTTCTTT. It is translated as CASSPSRRGEAFF.

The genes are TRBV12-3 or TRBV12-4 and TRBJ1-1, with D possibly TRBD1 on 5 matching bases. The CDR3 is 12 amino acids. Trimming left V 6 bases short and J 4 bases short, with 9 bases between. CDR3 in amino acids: CASSPGATEAFF. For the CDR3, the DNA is TGTGCCAGCAGCCCTGGGGCCACTGAAGCTTTCTTT.

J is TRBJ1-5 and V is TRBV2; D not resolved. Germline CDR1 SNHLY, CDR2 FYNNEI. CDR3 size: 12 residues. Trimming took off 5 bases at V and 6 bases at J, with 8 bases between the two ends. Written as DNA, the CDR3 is TGTGCCAGCAGTCGTCCTCCTCAGCCCCAGCATTTT. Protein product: CASSRPPQPQHF.

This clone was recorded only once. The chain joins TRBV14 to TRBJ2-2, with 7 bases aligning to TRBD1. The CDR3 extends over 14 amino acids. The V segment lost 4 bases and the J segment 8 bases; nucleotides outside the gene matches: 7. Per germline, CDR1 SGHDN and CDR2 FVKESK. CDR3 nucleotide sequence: TGTGCCAGCAGCCGACGATACAGGGGTGGGGAGCTGTTTTTT. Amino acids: CASSRRYRGGELFF.

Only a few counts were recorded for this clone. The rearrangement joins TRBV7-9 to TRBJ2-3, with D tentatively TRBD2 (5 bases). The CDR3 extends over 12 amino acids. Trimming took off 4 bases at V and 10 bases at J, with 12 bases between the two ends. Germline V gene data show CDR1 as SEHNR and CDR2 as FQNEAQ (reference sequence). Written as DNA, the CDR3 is TGTGCCAGCAGCTCTGACTACTTCTCGCAGTATTTT. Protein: CASSSDYFSQYF.

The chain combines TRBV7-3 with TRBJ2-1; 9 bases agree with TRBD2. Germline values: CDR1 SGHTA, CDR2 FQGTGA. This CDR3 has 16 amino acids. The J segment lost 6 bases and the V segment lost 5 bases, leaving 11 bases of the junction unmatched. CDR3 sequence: CASSPSGSSGGNEQFF. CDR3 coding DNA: TGTGCCAGCAGCCCCTCGGGGAGTAGCGGGGGCAATGAGCAGTTCTTC.

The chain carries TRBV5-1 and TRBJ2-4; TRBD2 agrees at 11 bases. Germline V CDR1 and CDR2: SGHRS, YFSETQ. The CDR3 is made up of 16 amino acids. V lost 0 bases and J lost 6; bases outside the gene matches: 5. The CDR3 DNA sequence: TGCGCCAGCAGCTTGGCGCTAGCGGGAGGTCTAAACATTCAGTACTTC. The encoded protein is CASSLALAGGLNIQYF.

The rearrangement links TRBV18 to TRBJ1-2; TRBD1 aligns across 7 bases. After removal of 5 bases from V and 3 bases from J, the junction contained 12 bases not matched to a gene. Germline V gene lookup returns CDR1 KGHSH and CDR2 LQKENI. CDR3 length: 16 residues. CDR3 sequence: CASSSTYGQEDYGYTF. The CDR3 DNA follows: TGTGCCAGCTCATCTACTTATGGACAGGAGGACTATGGCTACACCTTC.

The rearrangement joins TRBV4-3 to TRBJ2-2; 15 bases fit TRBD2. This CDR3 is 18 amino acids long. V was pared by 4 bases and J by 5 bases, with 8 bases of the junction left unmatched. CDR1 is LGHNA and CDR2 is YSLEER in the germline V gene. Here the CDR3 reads CASSRGTSGGPGTGELFF. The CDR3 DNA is TGCGCCAGCAGCCGAGGGACTAGCGGGGGGCCGGGGACCGGGGAGCTGTTTTTT.

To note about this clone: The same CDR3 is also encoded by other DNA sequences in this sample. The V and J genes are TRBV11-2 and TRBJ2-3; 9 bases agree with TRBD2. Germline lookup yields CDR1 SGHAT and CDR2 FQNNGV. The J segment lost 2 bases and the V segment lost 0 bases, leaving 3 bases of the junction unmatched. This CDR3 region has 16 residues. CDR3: CASSLDGGRATDTQYF. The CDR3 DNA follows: TGTGCCAGCAGCTTAGATGGCGGGAGGGCCACAGATACGCAGTATTTT. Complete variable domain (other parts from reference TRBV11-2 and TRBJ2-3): EAGVAQSPRYKIIEKRQSVAFWCNPISGHATLYWYQQILGQGPKLLIQFQNNGVVDDSQLPKDRFSAERLKGVDSTLKIQPAKLEDSAVYLCASSLDGGRATDTQYFGPGTRLTVL.

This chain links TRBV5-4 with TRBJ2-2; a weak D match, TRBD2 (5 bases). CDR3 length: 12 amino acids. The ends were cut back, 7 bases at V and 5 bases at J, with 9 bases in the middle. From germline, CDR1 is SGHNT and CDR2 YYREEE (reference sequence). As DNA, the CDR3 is TGTGCCAGCGGGAGTGGGACCGGGGAGCTGTTTTTT. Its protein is CASGSGTGELFF.

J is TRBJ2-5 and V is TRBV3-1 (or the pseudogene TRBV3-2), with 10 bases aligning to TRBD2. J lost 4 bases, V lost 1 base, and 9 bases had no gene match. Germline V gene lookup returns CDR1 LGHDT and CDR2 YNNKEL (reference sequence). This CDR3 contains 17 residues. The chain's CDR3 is CASSQGGSGGRGETQYF. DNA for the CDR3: TGTGCCAGCAGCCAAGGCGGTAGCGGGGGGCGTGGAGAGACCCAGTACTTC.

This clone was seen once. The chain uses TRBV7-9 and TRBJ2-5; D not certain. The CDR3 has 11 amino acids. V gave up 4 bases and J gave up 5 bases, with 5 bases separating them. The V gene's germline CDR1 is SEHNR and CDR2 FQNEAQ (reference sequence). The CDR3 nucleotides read TGTGCCAGCAGCTCCGTCGAGACCCAGTACTTC. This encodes CASSSVETQYF.

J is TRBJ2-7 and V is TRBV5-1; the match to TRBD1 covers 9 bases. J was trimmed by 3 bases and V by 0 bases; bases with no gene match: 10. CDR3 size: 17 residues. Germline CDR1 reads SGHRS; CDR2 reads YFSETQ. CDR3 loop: CASSLGEFRDRVYEQYF. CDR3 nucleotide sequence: TGCGCCAGCAGCTTGGGAGAATTCCGGGACAGGGTCTACGAGCAGTACTTC.